The 22 T cell receptor beta chains in this list originate from one sample, sequenced in a study of blood T cell repertoires in COVID-19. Some clones are missing from TCRdb's copy, which holds only in-frame ones; the method was immunoSEQ multiplex PCR. The profile covers about 47,000 clones, with approximately 78% appearing a single time and about 14% taken by the ten largest. Sequencing was performed on peripheral blood. The origin of the receptors is a human donor with acute or convalescent COVID-19. The donor label of this sample is uncertain.

The V gene is TRBV28, the J gene TRBJ2-3; TRBD1 aligns across 7 bases. Trimming at V came to 5 bases and at J to 7 bases, leaving 12 bases not matched to a gene. CDR3 length: 15 residues. Germline V gives CDR1 MDHEN, CDR2 SYDVKM. The CDR3 region is CASSPATGVGHTQYF. CDR3 DNA sequence: TGTGCCAGCAGTCCGGCCACAGGGGTTGGGCATACGCAGTATTTT.

This chain connects TRBV19 to TRBJ1-2; D might be TRBD1 (5 bases). Deletions cut 11 bases from V and 8 bases from J, with 27 bases between. The V gene's germline CDR1 is LNHDA and CDR2 SQIVND (reference sequence). The CDR3 runs to 15 residues. The CDR3 DNA follows: TGTGCCCATCCCGGAAACCGGGGGGATGAGAAAGGCTACACCTTC. Amino acids: CAHPGNRGDEKGYTF.

CDR3 nucleotide sequence: TGTGCCAGCAGTTACTCGAAACAGGGGGACTACACCTTC. Amino acids: CASSYSKQGDYTF. The chain links TRBV6-5 to TRBJ1-2; 8 bases align to TRBD1. CDR1 is MNHEY, CDR2 SVGAGI, per germline. Losses at the gene ends were 0 bases for V and 10 bases for J; bases not matched to a gene: 4. The CDR3 extends over 13 amino acids.

This clone was counted only a few times. CDR3 nucleotides: TGTGCCAGCAGCAAGGGGGCGCGAAACACCGGGGAGCTGTTTTTT. Encoded protein: CASSKGARNTGELFF. The V gene is TRBV9, the J gene TRBJ2-2, with 7 bases matching TRBD1. V shed 4 bases, J shed 2 bases, and the junction held 5 bases outside the gene matches. CDR1 is SGDLS and CDR2 is YYNGEE in the germline V gene. The CDR3 has 15 amino acids.

This clone has only one observation. The chain is built from TRBV10-3 and TRBJ2-5; 9 nucleotides align to TRBD2. The CDR3 spans 15 residues. Germline V gene sequence: CDR1 ENHRY, CDR2 SYGVKD. J was trimmed by 5 bases and V by 5 bases; bases with no gene match: 9. For the CDR3, the DNA is TGTGCCATCAGTTGGGAGGCTAGCGGGACTGAGACCCAGTACTTC. Residues: CAISWEASGTETQYF.

This clone was picked up a small number of times. This rearrangement joins TRBV18 to TRBJ1-2; possible D gene TRBD1, 5 bases. The CDR3 loop spans 18 amino acids. Trimming stripped 3 bases from V and 0 bases from J, with 20 bases between. Germline V gene sequence: CDR1 KGHSH, CDR2 LQKENI. CDR3 sequence: CASSPFRGGTESNYGYTF. CDR3 nucleotide sequence: TGTGCCAGCTCACCCTTTCGCGGGGGGACTGAGTCTAACTATGGCTACACCTTC.

This clone was detected only a few times. The V gene is TRBV2, the J gene TRBJ2-3, with TRBD1 as a possible D gene (5 bases). The CDR3 length is 15 residues. The V end was cut by 4 bases, the J end by 5 bases, with 16 bases between. Germline V CDR1 and CDR2: SNHLY, FYNNEI. The CDR3: CASSVAGMTGDTQYF. Written as DNA, the CDR3 is TGTGCCAGCAGTGTGGCAGGGATGACGGGAGATACGCAGTATTTT.

In its sample, this clone was seen once. The CDR3 DNA reads TGCGCCAGCAGCTCTGAGGAGTACGAGCAGTACTTC. Protein product: CASSSEEYEQYF. The chain carries TRBV5-1 and TRBJ2-7; D remains unclear. This CDR3 contains 12 residues. V lost 3 bases and J 4 bases, leaving 8 bases between the germline ends. Germline CDR1 reads SGHRS; CDR2 reads YFSETQ.

The rearrangement joins TRBV6-5 to TRBJ1-2, with no clear D. The CDR3 runs 13 residues. Trimming pared 5 bases from V and 4 bases from J, leaving 11 bases between. The germline V gene has CDR1 MNHEY and CDR2 SVGAGI. The CDR3 here is CASSLPPFYGYTF. As DNA, the CDR3 is TGTGCCAGCAGTCTCCCTCCCTTCTATGGCTACACCTTC.

V is TRBV28 and J is TRBJ1-2; no clear D. The germline V gene encodes CDR1 MDHEN and CDR2 SYDVKM. The CDR3 is 13 amino acids. V was trimmed by 5 bases and J by 4 bases, leaving 11 bases between them. The CDR3 DNA sequence: TGTGCCAGCAGTGTACATACCCTCTATGGCTACACCTTC. This translates into CASSVHTLYGYTF.

The J gene is TRBJ1-2, the V gene TRBV19; 8 nucleotides line up with TRBD1. The V segment lost 4 bases and the J segment 4 bases; nucleotides outside the gene matches: 8. Germline CDR1 and CDR2: LNHDA and SQIVND (reference sequence). The CDR3 runs to 15 residues. For the CDR3, the DNA is TGTGCCAGTAGTAAGTCGGGACAGGAGCCCTATGGCTACACCTTC. This codes for CASSKSGQEPYGYTF.

This sequence joins TRBV6-2 or TRBV6-3 and TRBJ1-5; D unclear. Germline V CDR1 and CDR2: MNHEY, SVGEGT. There are 17 residues in the CDR3. V was pared by 5 bases and J by 0 bases, with 17 bases between. As DNA, the CDR3 is TGTGCCAGCAGTGCGGCCGACCCACGGATTAGCAATCAGCCCCAGCATTTT. This translates into CASSAADPRISNQPQHF.

V usage is TRBV2 and J usage is TRBJ2-7; 13 nucleotides line up with TRBD2. Germline CDR1 is SNHLY and CDR2 is FYNNEI. CDR3 size: 15 residues. Germline trimming cut 5 bases from V and 6 bases from J; bases unmatched to any gene: 7. CDR3 bases: TGTGCCAGCAGTCTAAGGACTAGCGGGGGTGGCGAGCAGTACTTC. This translates into CASSLRTSGGGEQYF.

A few counts support this clone. The rearrangement uses TRBV28 and TRBJ1-2; 7 bases agree with TRBD1. This CDR3 spans 13 amino acids. V dropped 7 bases and J dropped 4; count of bases not matched to a gene: 6. Germline V CDR1 and CDR2: MDHEN, SYDVKM. In nucleotides, the CDR3 is TGTGCCAGCACCGAGGGACAGAGCTATGGCTACACCTTC. Protein sequence: CASTEGQSYGYTF.

This chain uses TRBV12-3 or TRBV12-4 with TRBJ1-2; no definite D call. The CDR3 has 13 residues. Trimming stripped 6 bases from V and 2 bases from J, with 10 bases between. The CDR3 loop reads CASSRRGNYGYTF. The CDR3 bases are TGTGCCAGCAGCCGGCGGGGAAACTATGGCTACACCTTC.

The chain links TRBV10-3 to TRBJ2-3, with a tentative D call TRBD1 (6 bases). CDR1 and CDR2 from the germline V gene are ENHRY and SYGVKD. Deletions cut 5 bases from V and 1 base from J, with 13 bases between. This CDR3 region has 15 residues. DNA for the CDR3: TGTGCCATCAGTTCTCCAGGGGTGGGCACAGATACGCAGTATTTT. Its translation is CAISSPGVGTDTQYF.

V gene TRBV28 combines with J gene TRBJ1-4; 9 nucleotides line up with TRBD1. CDR3 length equals 16 residues. After removal of 1 base from V and 8 bases from J, the junction contained 8 bases not matched to a gene. Germline V gene lookup returns CDR1 MDHEN and CDR2 SYDVKM. The CDR3 loop is CASSLLQGAVWEKLFF. The CDR3 DNA reads as TGTGCCAGCAGTTTATTACAGGGGGCCGTGTGGGAAAAACTGTTTTTT.

The chain uses TRBV20-1 and TRBJ2-3, with D uncertain. Germline CDR1 DFQATT, CDR2 SNEGSKA (reference sequence). The CDR3 is 11 amino acids. V was trimmed by 5 bases and J by 5 bases, leaving 8 bases between them. In DNA form, the CDR3 reads TGCAGTGCTCCCCCCGTAGATACGCAGTATTTT. As protein: CSAPPVDTQYF.

The V and J genes are TRBV7-9 and TRBJ2-1; D might be TRBD2 (7 bases). V was shortened by 5 bases and J by 6 bases, with 17 bases between the two germline ends. Germline V gene lookup returns CDR1 SEHNR and CDR2 FQNEAQ (reference sequence). This CDR3 comprises 15 residues. In DNA, the CDR3 is TGTGCCAGCAGCCCACAAGGGGGAGGGATCAATGAGCAGTTCTTC. Protein sequence: CASSPQGGGINEQFF. Full variable domain (rest looked up from reference TRBV7-9 and TRBJ2-1): DTGVSQNPRHKITKRGQNVTFRCDPISEHNRLYWYRQTLGQGPEFLTYFQNEAQLEKSRLLSDRFSAERPKGSFSTLEIQRTEQGDSAMYLCASSPQGGGINEQFFGPGTRLTVL.

The genes are TRBV5-4 and TRBJ2-7; 8 positions match TRBD1. Germline V gene data show CDR1 as SGHNT and CDR2 as YYREEE (reference sequence). V lost 4 bases to trimming and J lost 6 bases; unmatched junction nucleotides: 15. This CDR3 has 16 amino acids. The CDR3 is CASSAGGAGGSSEQYF. CDR3 in DNA: TGTGCCAGCAGCGCGGGCGGGGCAGGGGGCTCGAGCGAGCAGTACTTC.

The CDR3 sequence is CASSSTSGGAREQYF. Written as DNA, the CDR3 is TGTGCCAGCAGCTCCACTAGCGGGGGGGCAAGAGAGCAGTACTTC. The chain joins TRBV5-4 to TRBJ2-7; 13 nucleotides align to TRBD2. CDR1 and CDR2 (germline): SGHNT, YYREEE (reference sequence). The length of the CDR3 is 15 residues. J was trimmed by 7 bases and V by 3 bases; bases with no gene match: 7. Looking up the rest from reference TRBV5-4 and TRBJ2-7 gives the full variable domain: ETGVTQSPTHLIKTRGQQVTLRCSSQSGHNTVSWYQQALGQGPQFIFQYYREEENGRGNFPPRFSGLQFPNYSSELNVNALELDDSALYLCASSSTSGGAREQYFGPGTRLTVT.

This clone was observed once. The rearrangement joins TRBV6-2 or TRBV6-3 to TRBJ2-2; perhaps TRBD1 as D (5 bases). Germline loops: CDR1 MNHEY, CDR2 SVGEGT. The CDR3 length is 20 residues. V lost 0 bases and J lost 1, with 21 bases in between. The CDR3: CASSYSLQGIVVGNTGELFF. The CDR3 DNA reads TGTGCCAGCAGTTACTCGCTCCAGGGAATCGTCGTGGGGAACACCGGGGAGCTGTTTTTT.